These T cell receptor beta chains were read from a single sample in a study of breast tumors, draining lymph nodes, adjacent tissues. TCRdb called the multiplex PCR reads again in MiXCR, with one record for every CDR3 protein. The sample includes some 100,000 distinct CDR3 sequences, over 20% of them seen just once. The material sequenced was axillary lymph node tissue. Receptors originate from a female donor with breast cancer. Some clones in this sample may be carry-over from other donors' samples. Each CDR3 is given with its conserved first and last residue. Fields, in order: CDR3 protein, CDR3 length, V gene.

CATVGQHNQPQHF	13	TRBV19
CASSLDKISYNEQFF	15	TRBV5-6
CASSIGGHMYEQYF	14	TRBV19
CASSPILADTQYF	13	TRBV9
CASTGTGRYNEQFF	14	TRBV11-2
CATRERDQPQHF	12	TRBV10-3
CASSPIGGFYNEQFF	15	TRBV7-3
CASSGTGEEVLEQYF	15	TRBV7-9
CASSASGGKETQYF	14	TRBV6-1
CASSQVWGTDRVYGNTIYF	19	TRBV14
CAISESPAGGAYNEQFF	17	TRBV10-3
CAISESQGNTIYF	13	TRBV10-3
CASSQDPGQLNYGYTF	16	TRBV4-2
CASSVSGLVNTGELFF	16	TRBV9
CASSDVEGRNSGNTIYF	17	TRBV6-1
CASSLLENTGELFF	14	TRBV12-3/TRBV12-4
CASSLLPGDQPQHF	14	TRBV5-1
CASSKLTSGGNNEQFF	16	TRBV19
CASSRGTSGRASVEQFF	17	TRBV11-2
CATSRGEGGNQPQHF	15	TRBV15
CASSLLFPDRGVNEQFF	17	TRBV5-1
CVSSRRVDTQYF	12	TRBV5-6
CASSLAQVGYTEAFF	15	TRBV5-1
CASSPLPGPTSTDTQYF	17	TRBV28
CASRPRSTDTQYF	13	TRBV7-9
CASSETRGVLFF	12	TRBV19
CASSWTSGRYTGELFF	16	TRBV12-3/TRBV12-4
CAWSGQGNQPQHF	13	TRBV30
CASSRQGAYGYTF	13	TRBV19
CASSLTVRGKETQYF	15	TRBV7-8
CSVEGTPMGTDTQYF	15	TRBV29-1
CASSLYFGVRGMETQYF	17	TRBV27
CASSEDSRNIQYF	13	TRBV10-2
CASSSNVPYEQYF	13	TRBV5-1
CASGYHPGTSAGELFF	16	TRBV12-5
CASSEGEGSYNEQFF	15	TRBV2
CASSSQDSNQPQHF	14	TRBV9
CASSLATGGPEKLFF	15	TRBV5-1
CASSPLSPTGREKETQYF	18	TRBV5-8
CASRDNLNYGYTF	13	TRBV10-2
CASRARASNQPQHF	14	TRBV2
CASRHQTDQETQYF	14	TRBV27
CASSLLVAPADTQYF	15	TRBV7-8
CATSSPGTGGNQPQHF	16	TRBV15
CASSFPRQGIYTGELFF	17	TRBV12-3/TRBV12-4
CASSDGYNSPLHF	13	TRBV25-1
CASSRTGGSGYTF	13	TRBV6-4
CASSLAGRVYNEQFF	15	TRBV5-8
CASSSPPKGQTYGYTF	16	TRBV7-9
CASSQGPGQPQHF	13	TRBV4-1
CASRPGLYNEQFF	13	TRBV28